Below, 10 T cell receptor beta chains from the same sample are listed, as sequenced in a study of cytomegalovirus exposure and HLA in healthy donors. The PCR employed 60 Vbeta primers together with 13 Jbeta primers. TCRdb's copy holds only in-frame clones and misses some; the assay was immunoSEQ multiplex PCR. The table has around 79,000 clones, more than 65% seen once. Sequencing was done on a sample of PBMCs. These receptors originate from a woman in her thirties or forties in good health and CMV-seropositive.

This rearrangement joins TRBV7-9 to TRBJ2-1; 8 bases are shared with TRBD1. CDR1 is SEHNR, CDR2 FQNEAQ, per germline (reference sequence). The CDR3 length is 15 residues. The ends lost 5 bases at V and 6 bases at J; junction bases unmatched: 9. The CDR3 sequence: CASSLGQGGINEQFF. The CDR3 DNA sequence: TGTGCCAGCAGCCTTGGACAGGGCGGTATCAATGAGCAGTTCTTC.

This clone was detected once. The chain couples TRBV9 to TRBJ2-3; 12 bases agree with TRBD2. In germline, CDR1 is SGDLS, CDR2 YYNGEE. The CDR3 has 16 residues. V dropped 2 bases and J dropped 0; count of bases not matched to a gene: 1. The CDR3 here is CASSVGTSGSTDTQYF. The CDR3 coding sequence is TGTGCCAGCAGCGTGGGGACTAGCGGGAGCACAGATACGCAGTATTTT.

The chain uses TRBV27 and TRBJ1-2; D not resolved. There are 16 residues in the CDR3. Germline V gene lookup returns CDR1 MNHEY and CDR2 SMNVEV (reference sequence). V gave up 1 base and J gave up 4 bases, with 16 bases separating them. DNA for the CDR3: TGTGCCAGCAGTTTATACTCAGCAAACCCAGGCTATGGCTACACCTTC. Translated: CASSLYSANPGYGYTF.

The rearrangement links TRBV29-1 to TRBJ2-5; 7 bases align to TRBD1. Looked up from germline, CDR1 is SQVTM and CDR2 is ANQGSEA. The ends lost 0 bases at V and 4 bases at J; junction bases unmatched: 5. The CDR3 runs 14 residues. Here the CDR3 DNA reads TGCAGCGTTGAAGATTTTAACAGGGGAGAGACCCAGTACTTC. It translates to CSVEDFNRGETQYF.

The chain recombines TRBV5-1 with TRBJ2-5; 8 bases line up with TRBD1. This CDR3 contains 17 residues. Germline trimming cut 0 bases from V and 2 bases from J; bases unmatched to any gene: 9. CDR1 SGHRS and CDR2 YFSETQ come from the germline V gene. The CDR3 reads CASSLGYQGAGQETQYF. CDR3 nucleotide sequence: TGCGCCAGCAGCTTGGGGTACCAGGGGGCTGGACAAGAGACCCAGTACTTC.

The chain combines TRBV7-9 with TRBJ2-5, with D unresolved. Germline V gives CDR1 SEHNR, CDR2 FQNEAQ (reference sequence). V dropped 5 bases and J dropped 5 bases, with 6 bases sitting between them. This CDR3 is built from 11 residues. CDR3 in amino acids: CASSGSETQYF. In DNA form, the CDR3 reads TGTGCCAGCAGCGGTAGCGAGACCCAGTACTTC. Drawing the rest from reference TRBV7-9 and TRBJ2-5, the complete variable domain is DTGVSQNPRHKITKRGQNVTFRCDPISEHNRLYWYRQTLGQGPEFLTYFQNEAQLEKSRLLSDRFSAERPKGSFSTLEIQRTEQGDSAMYLCASSGSETQYFGPGTRLLVL.

The chain carries TRBV11-2 and TRBJ1-1; D is ambiguous. CDR3 length: 14 amino acids. The V gene's germline CDR1 is SGHAT and CDR2 FQNNGV. Trimming removed 0 bases at V and 3 bases at J, with 8 bases between. In DNA, the CDR3 is TGTGCCAGCAGCTTAGATTGGAGATACACTGAAGCTTTCTTT. Its translation: CASSLDWRYTEAFF.

V gene TRBV10-3 combines with J gene TRBJ1-5, with 11 bases matching TRBD1. CDR3 length equals 16 residues. V gave up 4 bases and J gave up 7 bases; unmatched junction bases: 9. Germline CDR1 reads ENHRY; CDR2 reads SYGVKD. CDR3 loop: CAISGTGGPTGQPQHF. For the CDR3, the DNA is TGTGCCATCAGTGGGACAGGGGGCCCCACTGGCCAGCCCCAGCATTTT.

The chain recombines TRBV6-5 with TRBJ2-3, with 8 bases identical to TRBD2. The V gene's germline CDR1 is MNHEY and CDR2 SVGAGI. With V trimmed by 4 bases and J by 4 bases, 4 bases remained unmatched. The CDR3 contains 14 residues. The chain's CDR3 is CASSSAGGPDTQYF. As DNA, the CDR3 is TGTGCCAGCAGTTCGGCGGGAGGTCCAGATACGCAGTATTTT.

This clone was picked up one time. V usage is TRBV5-1 and J usage is TRBJ2-5, with TRBD2 identical over 14 bases. Losses at the gene ends were 5 bases for V and 5 bases for J; bases not matched to a gene: 8. CDR1 is SGHRS, CDR2 YFSETQ, per germline. The CDR3 runs to 16 residues. CDR3 residues: CASRETGTSGSETQYF. CDR3 nucleotides: TGCGCCAGCAGAGAAACCGGGACTAGCGGGAGTGAGACCCAGTACTTC. Full variable domain (remainder filled in from reference TRBV5-1 and TRBJ2-5): KAGVTQTPRYLIKTRGQQVTLSCSPISGHRSVSWYQQTPGQGLQFLFEYFSETQRNKGNFPGRFSGRQFSNSRSEMNVSTLELGDSALYLCASRETGTSGSETQYFGPGTRLLVL.